This T cell receptor (beta chain) emerged from a study of shared clonotypes between healthy human individuals. CDR3 length: 15 residues. Trimming shortened V by 0 bases and J by 1 base, and 7 bases separated the two germline ends. CDR1 and CDR2 (germline): SGHVS, FQNEAQ. Clones were read by immunoSEQ multiplex PCR, and TCRdb kept only the in-frame ones, dropping some. In the table there are about 1.1 million clones, roughly 74% of which are singletons. The chain recombines TRBV7-8 with TRBJ2-4, with D possibly TRBD1 on 6 matching bases. The material sequenced was memory CD4+ T cells from PBMCs. Subset: CD45RA-negative fraction. The clonotype comes from a man in his late teens or twenties in good health. Some clones in this sample may be carry-over from other donors' samples. CDR3 sequence: CASSLAQGAKNIQYF. CDR3 DNA: TGTGCCAGCAGCTTAGCGCAGGGGGCCAAAAACATTCAGTACTTC.